One sample yielded the 31 T cell receptor beta chains listed below, sequenced in a study of beta chain features in type 1 diabetes. Reverse transcription of all isolated RNA meant that expressed TCRB transcripts were sequenced. TCRdb's table, derived via immunoSEQ multiplex PCR, lists solely in-frame clones and lacks some. The table records around 280,000 clones, around 7.8% of them present only once. What was sequenced was central memory CD4+ T cells from blood. The source of these receptors is a woman under 30 in good health.

The CDR3 DNA follows: TGTGCCAGCAGTCGTAGCACAGATACGCAGTATTTT. It translates to CASSRSTDTQYF. This rearrangement joins TRBV27 to TRBJ2-3, with D unresolved. Germline CDR1 reads MNHEY; CDR2 reads SMNVEV (reference sequence). V dropped 5 bases and J dropped 0 bases, with 3 bases sitting between them. The CDR3 is 12 amino acids.

The CDR3 DNA sequence: TGTGCCAGTAGTGAACAGATCTACAATGAGCAGTTCTTC. This gives the protein CASSEQIYNEQFF. This chain connects TRBV19 to TRBJ2-1; D is unresolved. Trimming took 5 bases from V and 3 from J, leaving 8 bases between them. The CDR3 spans 13 residues. Germline CDR1 and CDR2: LNHDA and SQIVND (reference sequence).

The rearrangement uses TRBV4-3 and TRBJ2-7; D unresolved. The CDR3 extends over 15 amino acids. V dropped 0 bases and J dropped 5 bases, with 14 bases sitting between them. Germline V gives CDR1 LGHNA, CDR2 YSLEER. The CDR3 nucleotides are TGCGCCAGCAGCCAAGATTGGCTCCTTTGGAACGAGCAGTACTTC. Residues: CASSQDWLLWNEQYF.

To note about this clone: The same CDR3 also results from other DNA sequences found in this sample. This chain joins TRBV5-6 and TRBJ1-2, with a possible D match to TRBD1 (6 bases). The CDR3 has 12 amino acids. Between the trimmed V and J ends, which lost 4 bases and 8 bases, there was a span of 12 bases. Germline CDR1 is SGHDT and CDR2 is YYEEEE. CDR3 sequence: CASSPTGRGYTF. The CDR3 nucleotides read TGTGCCAGCAGCCCGACAGGAAGAGGCTACACCTTC.

Many counts were recorded for this clone. The rearrangement uses TRBV10-3 and TRBJ1-5; D gene ambiguous. CDR1 is ENHRY and CDR2 is SYGVKD in the germline V gene. The CDR3 is 13 amino acids. V lost 2 bases and J 6 bases, leaving 8 bases between the germline ends. The CDR3 region has the DNA TGTGCCATCAGTGAGGATACAAGTCAGCCCCAGCATTTT. It codes for CAISEDTSQPQHF.

This clone was seen more than once but under ten times. V usage is TRBV27 and J usage is TRBJ1-1; D is undetermined. The germline V gene encodes CDR1 MNHEY and CDR2 SMNVEV (reference sequence). This CDR3 spans 13 amino acids. V was clipped by 2 bases and J by 1 base, with 5 bases between them. CDR3 residues: CASSLNGNTEAFF. The CDR3 region has the DNA TGTGCCAGCAGTTTAAACGGGAACACTGAAGCTTTCTTT.

In this sample, this clone turned up a few times. The rearrangement links TRBV6-5 to TRBJ2-3; possible D gene TRBD1, 5 bases. Trimming stripped 8 bases from V and 2 bases from J, with 14 bases between. The germline V gene encodes CDR1 MNHEY and CDR2 SVGAGI. There are 14 residues in the CDR3. CDR3: CASRTGFTTDTQYF. CDR3 DNA: TGTGCCAGCCGCACAGGATTTACCACAGATACGCAGTATTTT.

The V and J genes are TRBV6-1 and TRBJ2-7; D is uncertain. With 3 bases removed from V and 3 bases from J, the gap between germline ends came to 9 bases. There are 13 residues in the CDR3. CDR1 MNHNS and CDR2 SASEGT come from the germline V gene. The CDR3 loop reads CASSDPRIYEQYF. The CDR3 coding sequence is TGTGCCAGCAGTGACCCCCGGATCTACGAGCAGTACTTC.

J is TRBJ2-7 and V is TRBV7-8; the D call may be TRBD1 or TRBD2 (6 bases each). The V and J ends lost 4 bases and 5 bases respectively, with 12 bases between them. The germline V gene has CDR1 SGHVS and CDR2 FQNEAQ. The CDR3 is 13 amino acids. The CDR3 coding sequence is TGTGCCAGCAGCTCCAAGGGGGGCCACGAGCAGTACTTC. Its protein product is CASSSKGGHEQYF.

This clone was picked up a small number of times. The sample has other DNA sequences that encode this CDR3 too. The chain recombines TRBV18 with TRBJ2-3; no reliable D call. This CDR3 is built from 11 residues. Between the trimmed V and J ends, which lost 8 bases and 0 bases, there was a span of 3 bases. CDR1 is KGHSH and CDR2 is LQKENI in the germline V gene. CDR3 in amino acids: CASQSTDTQYF. The CDR3 DNA is TGTGCCAGCCAAAGCACAGATACGCAGTATTTT.

A few counts support this clone. The same CDR3 is also encoded by other DNA sequences in this sample. The chain joins TRBV6-6 to TRBJ2-5; no reliable D call. Trimming left V 5 bases short and J 0 bases short, with 4 bases between. Looked up from germline, CDR1 is MNHNY and CDR2 is SVGAGI (reference sequence). The CDR3 consists of 12 residues. CDR3 residues: CASSRHQETQYF. CDR3 nucleotide sequence: TGTGCCAGCAGTCGCCACCAAGAGACCCAGTACTTC.

This clone occurred a few times. V usage is TRBV30 and J usage is TRBJ2-7; 7 nucleotides line up with TRBD2. Germline CDR1 GTSNPN, CDR2 SVGIG (reference sequence). Trimming removed 2 bases from V and 0 bases from J; junction bases left unmatched: 7. This CDR3 spans 15 amino acids. The chain's CDR3 is CAWSSPGRGSYEQYF. In nucleotides, the CDR3 is TGTGCCTGGAGTTCCCCAGGGAGGGGCTCCTACGAGCAGTACTTC.

CDR3 sequence: CASSPRGLEEKLFF. As DNA, the CDR3 is TGTGCCAGCTCACCTAGGGGATTGGAGGAAAAACTGTTTTTT. The chain links TRBV18 to TRBJ1-4, with TRBD1 as a possible D gene (5 bases). V was cut by 3 bases and J by 8 bases, with 13 bases left in between. CDR3 length: 14 amino acids. Germline CDR1 and CDR2: KGHSH and LQKENI.

The gene calls are TRBV29-1 and TRBJ2-5; 10 positions match TRBD1. Unmatched junction bases numbered 4, after V lost 4 bases and J lost 5 bases. The CDR3 has 13 amino acids. Germline CDR1 reads SQVTM; CDR2 reads ANQGSEA. The CDR3 loop reads CSVGQGAGETQYF. CDR3 nucleotides: TGCAGCGTTGGACAGGGGGCGGGGGAGACCCAGTACTTC.

V and J are TRBV5-6 and TRBJ2-7; D perhaps matches TRBD1 (7 bases). CDR3 size: 18 residues. Between the trimmed V and J ends, which lost 4 bases and 3 bases, there was a span of 26 bases. The germline V gene encodes CDR1 SGHDT and CDR2 YYEEEE. Here the CDR3 reads CASSALQGTGVVDYEQYV. CDR3 sequence (DNA): TGTGCCAGCAGCGCCCTACAGGGGACGGGGGTTGTGGACTACGAGCAGTACGTC.

There are a few counts of this clone. The rearrangement joins TRBV7-3 to TRBJ2-3; D perhaps matches TRBD2 (5 bases). Between the trimmed V and J ends, which lost 7 bases and 4 bases, there was a span of 15 bases. Germline CDR1 is SGHTA and CDR2 is FQGTGA. The CDR3 totals 14 residues. The CDR3 DNA reads as TGTGCCAGCAAGCCAGGTAGCGAAGCAGATACGCAGTATTTT. Translating gives CASKPGSEADTQYF. The whole variable domain, remainder taken from reference TRBV7-3 and TRBJ2-3, is GAGVSQTPSNKVTEKGKYVELRCDPISGHTALYWYRQSLGQGPEFLIYFQGTGAADDSGLPNDRFFAVRPEGSVSTLKIQRTERGDSAVYLCASKPGSEADTQYFGPGTRLTVL.

V is TRBV7-2 and J is TRBJ2-3; D uncertain. The germline gives CDR1 SGHTA, CDR2 FQGNSA. Trimming removed 1 base at V and 6 bases at J, with 11 bases between. The CDR3 is 14 residues long. The CDR3 sequence: CASSLGAEADTQYF. In DNA form, the CDR3 reads TGTGCCAGCAGCTTAGGGGCCGAGGCGGATACGCAGTATTTT. The whole variable domain, remainder taken from reference TRBV7-2 and TRBJ2-3, is GAGVSQSPSNKVTEKGKDVELRCDPISGHTALYWYRQSLGQGLEFLIYFQGNSAPDKSGLPSDRFSAERTGGSVSTLTIQRTQQEDSAVYLCASSLGAEADTQYFGPGTRLTVL.

Only a few counts were recorded for this clone. This chain uses TRBV7-2 with TRBJ2-5; 8 bases agree with TRBD2. This CDR3 contains 16 residues. Losses at the gene ends were 2 bases for V and 5 bases for J; bases not matched to a gene: 10. Germline V gene data show CDR1 as SGHTA and CDR2 as FQGNSA. CDR3 bases: TGTGCCAGCAGCTTACGGTCGTGGCGGGGGGTGGAGACCCAGTACTTC. Its protein is CASSLRSWRGVETQYF.

This clone has more than one count but fewer than ten. V usage is TRBV29-1 and J usage is TRBJ2-3; D not resolved. Deletions cut 6 bases from V and 5 bases from J, with 9 bases between. This CDR3 has 11 amino acids. CDR1 and CDR2 (germline): SQVTM, ANQGSEA. The CDR3 reads CSVFRGDTQYF. Written as DNA, the CDR3 is TGCAGCGTCTTCCGAGGAGATACGCAGTATTTT.

The chain uses TRBV29-1 and TRBJ2-5; 7 nucleotides align to TRBD1. Germline-derived CDR1 and CDR2 are SQVTM and ANQGSEA. The CDR3 has 13 residues. V shed 8 bases and J 2 bases; nucleotides not matched to a gene: 8. The CDR3 coding sequence is TGCAGCATGCGACCGGGACAGCAAGAGACCCAGTACTTC. Protein: CSMRPGQQETQYF.

The chain couples TRBV5-1 to TRBJ2-1, with D perhaps matching TRBD2 (5 bases). Germline V lookup: CDR1 SGHRS, CDR2 YFSETQ. The CDR3 is made up of 14 amino acids. The CDR3 DNA follows: TGCGCGTGCTCACGGGGATCGGTCTACAATGAGCAGTTCTTC. This translates into CACSRGSVYNEQFF.

In DNA, the CDR3 is TGTGCCAGCAGTCGGACAGGGGGCCTCAACACTGAAGCTTTCTTT. It is translated as CASSRTGGLNTEAFF. The gene calls are TRBV27 and TRBJ1-1; 11 bases match TRBD1. Germline V gene data show CDR1 as MNHEY and CDR2 as SMNVEV (reference sequence). V trimming: 5 bases; J trimming: 2 bases; junction bases outside the gene matches: 4. The CDR3 length is 15 residues.

In this sample, this clone turned up a few times. The rearrangement links TRBV9 to TRBJ2-1; a possible D gene is TRBD1 (5 bases). The V end lost 0 bases, the J end lost 6 bases, and 7 bases lay between the germline ends. CDR1 is SGDLS and CDR2 is YYNGEE in the germline V gene. The CDR3 covers 13 residues. The chain's CDR3 is CASSVVRGNEQFF. In DNA form, the CDR3 reads TGTGCCAGCAGCGTAGTAAGGGGCAATGAGCAGTTCTTC.

This clone was seen a few times. The chain combines TRBV2 with TRBJ1-4; D unclear. The length of the CDR3 is 14 residues. Germline values: CDR1 SNHLY, CDR2 FYNNEI. With 1 base removed from V and 5 bases from J, the gap between germline ends came to 8 bases. The CDR3 sequence is CASSEGRPNEKLFF. The CDR3 coding sequence is TGTGCCAGCAGTGAAGGACGGCCAAATGAAAAACTGTTTTTT. The full variable domain, its missing parts supplied by reference TRBV2 and TRBJ1-4, is EPEVTQTPSHQVTQMGQEVILRCVPISNHLYFYWYRQILGQKVEFLVSFYNNEISEKSEIFDDQFSVERPDGSNFTLKIRSTKLEDSAMYFCASSEGRPNEKLFFGSGTQLSVL.

CDR3 amino acids: CASSDGQFSNQPQHF. The DNA of the CDR3 is TGTGCCAGTAGCGACGGACAGTTTAGCAATCAGCCCCAGCATTTT. V and J are TRBV19 and TRBJ1-5; perhaps TRBD1 as D (6 bases). The CDR3 is 15 amino acids. V lost 6 bases and J lost 0, with 12 bases in between. Germline V CDR1 and CDR2: LNHDA, SQIVND (reference sequence).

In its sample, this clone was seen a few times. Different DNA sequences within this sample yield the same CDR3. The rearrangement links TRBV7-2 to TRBJ1-1; 8 bases are a match to TRBD1. Trimming took 5 bases from V and 4 from J; bases not matched to a gene: 3. CDR3 size: 13 residues. CDR1 is SGHTA and CDR2 is FQGNSA in the germline V gene. CDR3: CASSLDRGTEAFF. In DNA form, the CDR3 reads TGTGCCAGCAGCCTCGACAGGGGCACTGAAGCTTTCTTT.

V is TRBV11-2 and J is TRBJ2-2; 7 bases match TRBD2. The CDR3 spans 16 residues. J lost 4 bases, V lost 6 bases, and 11 bases had no gene match. The V gene's germline CDR1 is SGHAT and CDR2 FQNNGV. CDR3 in amino acids: CASSRWAGEVTGELFF. CDR3 nucleotides: TGTGCCAGCAGTAGGTGGGCGGGAGAGGTCACCGGGGAGCTGTTTTTT. The full variable domain, rest sourced from reference TRBV11-2 and TRBJ2-2, is EAGVAQSPRYKIIEKRQSVAFWCNPISGHATLYWYQQILGQGPKLLIQFQNNGVVDDSQLPKDRFSAERLKGVDSTLKIQPAKLEDSAVYLCASSRWAGEVTGELFFGEGSRLTVL.

In its sample, this clone was seen a few times. Other DNA sequences in the sample encode the same CDR3. The chain couples TRBV7-2 to TRBJ2-5, with D hard to call. CDR1 SGHTA and CDR2 FQGNSA come from the germline V gene. V shed 1 base and J shed 4 bases, with 7 bases lying between them. The CDR3 consists of 13 residues. The CDR3 loop is CASSLVWGETQYF. The DNA of the CDR3 is TGTGCCAGCAGCTTAGTCTGGGGAGAGACCCAGTACTTC.

This chain joins TRBV7-9 and TRBJ1-1; D is unresolved. This CDR3 has 14 residues. Trimming pared 5 bases from V and 5 bases from J, leaving 15 bases between. The germline CDR1 and CDR2 sequences are SEHNR and FQNEAQ (reference sequence). The CDR3 coding sequence is TGTGCCAGCAGCCCGTCGGCCGGGGAGACTGAAGCTTTCTTT. Encoded protein: CASSPSAGETEAFF.

The chain is built from TRBV29-1 and TRBJ1-2; tentatively, D is TRBD1 (5 bases). The CDR3 has 13 amino acids. The V gene lost 3 bases and the J gene lost 11 bases, with 19 bases spanning the gap. CDR1 and CDR2 from the germline V gene are SQVTM and ANQGSEA. CDR3 protein: CSVEGRVRGGYTF. The CDR3 region has the DNA TGCAGCGTTGAGGGCCGGGTCCGCGGGGGATACACCTTC.

This clone was recorded many times. The gene calls are TRBV29-1 and TRBJ2-7; TRBD1 matches at 7 bases. This CDR3 region has 13 residues. V lost 6 bases, J lost 0 bases, and 5 bases stayed unmatched. Germline CDR1 reads SQVTM; CDR2 reads ANQGSEA. CDR3 sequence reads: CSVPGQFSYEQYV. In nucleotides, the CDR3 is TGCAGCGTCCCGGGACAGTTCTCCTACGAGCAGTACGTC.